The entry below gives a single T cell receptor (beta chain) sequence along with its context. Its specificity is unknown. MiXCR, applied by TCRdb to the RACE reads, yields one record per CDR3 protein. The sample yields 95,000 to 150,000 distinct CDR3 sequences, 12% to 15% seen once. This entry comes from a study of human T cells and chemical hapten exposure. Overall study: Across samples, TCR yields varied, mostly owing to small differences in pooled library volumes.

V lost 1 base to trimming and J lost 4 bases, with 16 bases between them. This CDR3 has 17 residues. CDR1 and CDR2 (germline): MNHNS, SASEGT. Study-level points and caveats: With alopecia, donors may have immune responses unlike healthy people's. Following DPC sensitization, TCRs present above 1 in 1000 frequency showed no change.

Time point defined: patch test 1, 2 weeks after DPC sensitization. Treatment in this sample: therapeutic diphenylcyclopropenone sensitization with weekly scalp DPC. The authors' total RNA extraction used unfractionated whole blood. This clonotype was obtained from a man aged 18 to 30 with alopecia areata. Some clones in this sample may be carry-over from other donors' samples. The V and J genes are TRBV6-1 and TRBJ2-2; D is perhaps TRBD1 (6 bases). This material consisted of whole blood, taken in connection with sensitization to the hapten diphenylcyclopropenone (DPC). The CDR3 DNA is TGTGCCAGCAGTGAAGTGTGGGGGCGCAGGGGCACCGGGGAGCTGTTTTTT. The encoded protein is CASSEVWGRRGTGELFF.